These T cell receptor beta chains were read from a single sample in a study of blood T cell repertoires in COVID-19. Clones were sequenced by immunoSEQ multiplex PCR, and TCRdb holds only the in-frame ones, with some missing. The sample has some 230,000 clones, roughly four fifths seen once. The source material was peripheral blood. The receptors were gathered from a woman in her sixties with acute or convalescent COVID-19. Both conserved end residues are part of each CDR3. The D gene is left open where the match is weak. Clone size is shown for a subset of rows, as once, few, many or a class of expanded clone.

d_call j_call clone_size v_call cdr3_nt cdr3_aa
TRBD2 TRBJ2-2 . TRBV9 TGTGCCAGCAGCGTCCGACTAGCGGATAACACCGGGGAGCTGTTTTTT CASSVRLADNTGELFF
. TRBJ1-5 . TRBV24-1 TGTGCCACCCGGGCTGGCAGGGGTTACGATCAGCCCCAGCATTTT CATRAGRGYDQPQHF
TRBD2 TRBJ2-1 . TRBV7-9 TGTGCCAGCAGCCGATCTAGCGGGCCTCACAATGAGCAGTTCTTC CASSRSSGPHNEQFF
. TRBJ2-1 . TRBV30 TGTGCCTACTCTGCGGGGAGCTCCTACAATGAGCAGTTCTTC CAYSAGSSYNEQFF
. TRBJ1-1 . TRBV5-8 TGTGCCAGCAGCTTGGGCGGGGGTTTCGTTTACACTGAAGCTTTCTTT CASSLGGGFVYTEAFF
. TRBJ2-3 . TRBV2 TGTGCCAGCAGAAAAGGGGGACCCACAGATACGCAGTATTTT CASRKGGPTDTQYF
TRBD1 TRBJ1-5 . TRBV6-6 TGTGCCAGCACCCCCTCGACAGGGGCCCTCAATCAGCCCCAGCATTTT CASTPSTGALNQPQHF
. TRBJ1-1 . TRBV6-5 TGTGCCAGCAGTTACGAGGTCGGTCAGACTGAAGCTTTCTTT CASSYEVGQTEAFF
. TRBJ1-2 . TRBV27 TGTGCCAGCAGTTTATCACAGGCGTACTATGGCTACACCTTC CASSLSQAYYGYTF
. TRBJ2-3 . TRBV20-1 TGCAGTGCTAGCCTCGCAGATACGCAGTATTTT CSASLADTQYF
. TRBJ1-4 . TRBV10-3 TGTGCTTCTACCGCCAGGTTTAATGAAAAACTGTTTTTT CASTARFNEKLFF
TRBD1 TRBJ1-6 . TRBV28 TGTGCCAGCAGCAGAGGGACAGGGGACTTTCGACCCCTCCACTTT CASSRGTGDFRPLHF
TRBD2 TRBJ2-1 . TRBV4-1 TGCGCCAGCAGCCAAGCCAAACTAGCGGGGGGAGACTACAATGAGCAGTTCTTC CASSQAKLAGGDYNEQFF
TRBD1 TRBJ1-2 . TRBV2 TGTGCCAGCAGTGGACAGGGAACTTATTATGGCTACACCTTC CASSGQGTYYGYTF
. TRBJ2-7 . TRBV6-5 TGTGCCAGCAGCCGCCGCCTAGATACCGACGAGCAGTACTTC CASSRRLDTDEQYF
. TRBJ2-1 . TRBV6-5 TGTGCCAGCAGACACTATTATAAGGGGCGGAATGAGCAGTTCTTC CASRHYYKGRNEQFF
TRBD1 TRBJ1-6 . TRBV6-5 TGTGCCAGCACCTCCACAGGGGGCAATGATTCACCCCTCCACTTT CASTSTGGNDSPLHF
. TRBJ2-1 . TRBV7-2 TGTGCCAGCAGCCGACTTCTTGGTGAGCAGTTCTTC CASSRLLGEQFF
TRBD2 TRBJ2-7 once TRBV19 TGTGCCAGTAGTGTTGGACTAGCCGCTAACTACGAGCAGTACTTC CASSVGLAANYEQYF
. TRBJ1-4 . TRBV18 TGTGCCAGCTCACCGGTTACGGTACTTAATGAAAAACTGTTTTTT CASSPVTVLNEKLFF
TRBD1 TRBJ1-2 . TRBV6-5 TGTGCCAGCAGTCCGACAGGGGGCTTAGTTTATGGCTACACCTTC CASSPTGGLVYGYTF
TRBD1 TRBJ1-6 once TRBV5-6 TGTGCCAGCAGCTTGGCCCAGGGGGATAATTCACCCCTCCACTTT CASSLAQGDNSPLHF
. TRBJ1-1 . TRBV9 TGTGCCAGCAGCCCTGAAGCGGGGCGGGTGAACACTGAAGCTTTCTTT CASSPEAGRVNTEAFF
. TRBJ1-4 . TRBV9 TGTGCCAGCGGGCCGGCGGGAACTAATGAAAAACTGTTTTTT CASGPAGTNEKLFF
. TRBJ1-6 few TRBV6-6 TGTGCCAGCAGTCGCAACTCTCCTGGAGAGGGACTTTCACCCCTCCACTTT CASSRNSPGEGLSPLHF
. TRBJ1-2 . TRBV3-1/TRBV3-2 TGTGCCAGCAGCCAATTAAGTAGACAGCGATTTCTTTATGGCTACACCTTC CASSQLSRQRFLYGYTF
. TRBJ2-4 . TRBV19 TGTGCCAGTAGTACGGTCGGTGCCAAAAACATTCAGTACTTC CASSTVGAKNIQYF
. TRBJ1-4 . TRBV19 TGTGCCAGTAGTCCAACCCTGACAGGAGGTAATGAAAAACTGTTTTTT CASSPTLTGGNEKLFF
. TRBJ2-1 . TRBV4-3 TGCGCCAGCAGCCTCGACCCGCAGGGCTACAATGAGCAGTTCTTC CASSLDPQGYNEQFF
. TRBJ2-7 . TRBV5-1 TGCGCCAGCAGCTTGGGAGATGGGGCTTTCGGGCAGTACTTC CASSLGDGAFGQYF
. TRBJ1-6 . TRBV10-3 TGTGCCATCAGTGAGTCCACAGGGAGGGGGGCACCCCTCCACTTT CAISESTGRGAPLHF
TRBD1 TRBJ1-1 once TRBV2 TGTGCCAGCAGTGAAGAGGGACAGCCCAACACTGAAGCTTTCTTT CASSEEGQPNTEAFF
. TRBJ1-2 . TRBV7-9 TGTGCCAGCAGGGGGCTAGAAGGGCGATACTATGGCTACACCTTC CASRGLEGRYYGYTF
. TRBJ1-2 . TRBV10-2 TGCGCCAGCAGTGAGACGGGAGTCTATGGCTACACCTTC CASSETGVYGYTF
TRBD2 TRBJ2-1 . TRBV7-8 TGTGCCAGCAGCCCACTAGCGGGGCAAAACAATGAGCAGTTCTTC CASSPLAGQNNEQFF
. TRBJ2-1 . TRBV10-3 TGTGCCATCAGTGAGACCACTACTGCCCTCGATCTTGAGCAGTTCTTC CAISETTTALDLEQFF
. TRBJ2-1 . TRBV29-1 TGCAGCGTTCAAAGGGAGGCAGCTGAGCAGTTCTTC CSVQREAAEQFF
. TRBJ2-3 . TRBV7-2 TGTGCCAGCAGCTTACATCCGGGAAAAGCAGATACGCAGTATTTT CASSLHPGKADTQYF
TRBD1 TRBJ1-6 . TRBV5-8 TGTGCCAGCAGCTTGGTTGACAGGGGGTCGAATTCACCCCTCCACTTT CASSLVDRGSNSPLHF
TRBD2 TRBJ2-2 . TRBV6-2/TRBV6-3 TGTGCCAGCAGCCTCCTAGCGGGGGGCTACACCGGGGAGCTGTTTTTT CASSLLAGGYTGELFF
. TRBJ2-7 . TRBV19 TGTGCCAGTAGTATAGGCGGACAGAACGAGCAGTACTTC CASSIGGQNEQYF
TRBD1 TRBJ2-4 . TRBV2 TGTGCCAGCAGGAGGACAGGGGAAACCCTAGCCAAAAACATTCAGTACTTC CASRRTGETLAKNIQYF